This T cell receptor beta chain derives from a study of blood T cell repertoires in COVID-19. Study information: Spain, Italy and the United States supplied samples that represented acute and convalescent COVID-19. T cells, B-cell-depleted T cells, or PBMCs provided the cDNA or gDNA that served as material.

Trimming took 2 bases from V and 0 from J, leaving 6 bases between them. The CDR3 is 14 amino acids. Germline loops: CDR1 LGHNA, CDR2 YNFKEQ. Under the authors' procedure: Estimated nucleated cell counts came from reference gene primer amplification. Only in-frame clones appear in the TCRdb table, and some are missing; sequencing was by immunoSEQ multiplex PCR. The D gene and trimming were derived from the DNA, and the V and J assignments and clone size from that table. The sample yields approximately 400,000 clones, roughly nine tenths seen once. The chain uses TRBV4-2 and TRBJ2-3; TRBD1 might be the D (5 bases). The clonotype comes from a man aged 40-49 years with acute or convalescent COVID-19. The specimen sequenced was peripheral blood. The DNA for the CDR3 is TGTGCCAGCAGCCAAACAGGTAGCACAGATACGCAGTATTTT. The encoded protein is CASSQTGSTDTQYF.